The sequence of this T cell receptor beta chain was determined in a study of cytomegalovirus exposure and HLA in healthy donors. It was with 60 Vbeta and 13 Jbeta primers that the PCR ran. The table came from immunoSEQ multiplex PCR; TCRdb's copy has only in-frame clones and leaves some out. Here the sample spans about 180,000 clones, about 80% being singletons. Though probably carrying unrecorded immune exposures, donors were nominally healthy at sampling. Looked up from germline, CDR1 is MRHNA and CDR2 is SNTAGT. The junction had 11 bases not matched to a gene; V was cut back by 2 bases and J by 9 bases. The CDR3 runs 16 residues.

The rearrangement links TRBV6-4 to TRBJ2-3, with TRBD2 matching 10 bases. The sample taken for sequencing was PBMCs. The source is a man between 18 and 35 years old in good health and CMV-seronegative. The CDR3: CASSDGEAGGAITQYF. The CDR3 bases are TGTGCCAGCAGTGACGGGGAAGCGGGAGGGGCCATCACGCAGTATTTT.